The 15 T cell receptor beta chains below all came from one sample that was sequenced in a study of graft-versus-host responses after intestinal transplantation (dated by TCRdb to about 2021). Library prep was done by the immunoSEQ multiplex PCR assay. As stored in TCRdb, this immuneACCESS dataset retains in-frame rearrangements with V and J assigned. A fraction of the clones does not appear; measured against another copy, unresolved V genes explain less than half of the discrepancy, and the remainder lacks a known reason. The sample yields 43,000 or so clones; over 85% were counted once. Jointly, the top ten make up 1.5% to 2% of the sample. The starting material was PBMCs, obtained 335 days after intestinal transplant. The receptor source for this set is a human patient who received an intestinal transplant, so some T cells may come from the graft donor.

The chain couples TRBV5-1 to TRBJ2-7; 9 nucleotides align to TRBD1. The trim removed 4 bases at V and 5 bases at J, leaving 10 bases unmatched. The CDR3 totals 15 residues. Germline loops: CDR1 SGHRS, CDR2 YFSETQ. The CDR3 region is CASSETGTGFDEQYF. CDR3 DNA: TGCGCCAGCAGCGAAACCGGGACAGGGTTTGACGAGCAGTACTTC.

This chain links TRBV7-2 with TRBJ1-6, with D unclear. The V gene's germline CDR1 is SGHTA and CDR2 FQGNSA. Between the trimmed V and J ends, which lost 4 bases and 7 bases, there was a span of 11 bases. This CDR3 contains 14 residues. This CDR3 reads CASSSRALNSPLHF. The DNA for the CDR3 is TGTGCCAGCAGCTCTAGGGCCTTGAATTCACCCCTCCACTTT.

The gene calls are TRBV6-5 and TRBJ1-6; D perhaps matches TRBD1 (5 bases). The germline V and J ends were trimmed by 0 bases and 7 bases, with 10 bases remaining between them. Germline V CDR1 and CDR2: MNHEY, SVGAGI. The CDR3 sequence is 15 residues long. CDR3 sequence: CASSYSGLENSPLHF. The CDR3 DNA sequence: TGTGCCAGCAGTTACTCGGGACTGGAGAATTCACCCCTCCACTTT.

CDR3 sequence: CASILSGGITEAFF. As DNA, the CDR3 is TGTGCCAGCATTTTGTCAGGGGGGATCACTGAAGCTTTCTTT. This sequence joins TRBV6-6 and TRBJ1-1; 7 positions agree with TRBD1. V shed 7 bases, J shed 4 bases, and the junction held 9 bases outside the gene matches. The V gene's germline CDR1 is MNHNY and CDR2 SVGAGI (reference sequence). CDR3 length: 14 amino acids.

The chain couples TRBV9 to TRBJ2-1; the D gene could be TRBD1 or TRBD2 (6 bases each). Germline-derived CDR1 and CDR2 are SGDLS and YYNGEE. CDR3 length: 15 residues. Trimming shortened V by 0 bases and J by 5 bases, and 12 bases separated the two germline ends. DNA for the CDR3: TGTGCCAGCAGCGTAGTGGCAGGGGAGGACAATGAGCAGTTCTTC. It encodes CASSVVAGEDNEQFF.

The chain has TRBV10-2 and TRBJ2-1; 12 nucleotides align to TRBD2. The CDR3 runs 19 residues. Germline CDR1 is WSHSY and CDR2 is SAAADI. V lost 7 bases, J lost 6 bases, and 19 bases stayed unmatched. CDR3 nucleotide sequence: TGCGCCAGCAAAGATCTAGCGGGAGGGCCAGATACATCCGGCAATGAGCAGTTCTTC. Translating gives CASKDLAGGPDTSGNEQFF.

The chain employs TRBV10-1 and TRBJ1-3; 7 nucleotides match TRBD1. The ends lost 10 bases at V and 2 bases at J; junction bases unmatched: 23. The germline CDR1 and CDR2 sequences are WNHNN and SYGVQD (reference sequence). The CDR3 is made up of 19 amino acids. The CDR3 DNA is TGCGCCACCCGATCTGATGACAGACCCAGGGGGGACGCTGGAAACACCATATATTTT. Protein sequence: CATRSDDRPRGDAGNTIYF.

The rearrangement uses TRBV6-5 and TRBJ1-2; D ambiguous. With 5 bases removed from V and 7 bases from J, the gap between germline ends came to 11 bases. In germline, CDR1 is MNHEY, CDR2 SVGAGI. This CDR3 is 12 amino acids long. CDR3 sequence reads: CASSRSPGGYTF. The CDR3 nucleotides are TGTGCCAGCAGTAGGAGCCCGGGTGGCTACACCTTC.

This clone was recorded a few times. V gene TRBV30 combines with J gene TRBJ1-5; D call uncertain. V gave up 2 bases and J gave up 0 bases, with 8 bases separating them. Germline V gene lookup returns CDR1 GTSNPN and CDR2 SVGIG (reference sequence). This CDR3 contains 14 residues. The CDR3 loop is CAWSFGNSNQPQHF. The CDR3 region has the DNA TGTGCCTGGAGTTTCGGGAATAGCAATCAGCCCCAGCATTTT.

The chain is built from TRBV7-3 and TRBJ2-1; D might be TRBD2 (6 bases). Per germline, CDR1 SGHTA and CDR2 FQGTGA. The ends were cut back, 5 bases at V and 0 bases at J, with 11 bases in the middle. This CDR3 is 15 amino acids long. The CDR3: CASSLGTHSYNEQFF. CDR3 coding DNA: TGTGCCAGCAGCCTGGGGACTCACTCCTACAATGAGCAGTTCTTC.

This chain links TRBV25-1 with TRBJ1-6; maybe TRBD1 (6 bases). This CDR3 spans 17 amino acids. The ends were cut back, 0 bases at V and 7 bases at J, with 16 bases in the middle. CDR1 is MGHDK, CDR2 SYGVNS, per germline. CDR3 sequence: CASSEYLGGGWNSPLHF. The CDR3 DNA reads TGTGCCAGCAGTGAATATTTAGGGGGAGGATGGAATTCACCCCTCCACTTT.

The chain uses TRBV11-1 and TRBJ2-5, with D unclear. Trimming shortened V by 3 bases and J by 1 base, and 12 bases separated the two germline ends. This CDR3 comprises 15 residues. Germline V gene sequence: CDR1 SGHAT, CDR2 FQDESV (reference sequence). The CDR3 sequence: CASSFHPAPQETQYF. CDR3 coding DNA: TGTGCCAGCAGCTTTCACCCGGCACCCCAAGAGACCCAGTACTTC. Based on the CDR3 plus reference TRBV11-1 and TRBJ2-5, the full variable domain is EAEVAQSPRYKITEKSQAVAFWCDPISGHATLYWYRQILGQGPELLVQFQDESVVDDSQLPKDRFSAERLKGVDSTLKIQPAELGDSAMYLCASSFHPAPQETQYFGPGTRLLVL.

The rearrangement joins TRBV10-2 to TRBJ2-7, with no clear D. Germline-derived CDR1 and CDR2 are WSHSY and SAAADI. Between the trimmed V and J ends, which lost 2 bases and 1 base, there was a span of 9 bases. The CDR3 covers 14 residues. Written as DNA, the CDR3 is TGCGCCAGCAGTGAGATCCTAATTTCCTACGAGCAGTACTTC. Residues: CASSEILISYEQYF.

The chain links TRBV7-3 to TRBJ2-6; D not resolved. CDR3 length: 18 amino acids. Trimming pared 5 bases from V and 0 bases from J, leaving 17 bases between. Germline values: CDR1 SGHTA, CDR2 FQGTGA. The CDR3: CASSQAGQVTSGANVLTF. The DNA for the CDR3 is TGTGCCAGCAGCCAAGCCGGGCAAGTCACCTCTGGGGCCAACGTCCTGACTTTC. Full variable domain (missing parts from reference TRBV7-3 and TRBJ2-6): GAGVSQTPSNKVTEKGKYVELRCDPISGHTALYWYRQSLGQGPEFLIYFQGTGAADDSGLPNDRFFAVRPEGSVSTLKIQRTERGDSAVYLCASSQAGQVTSGANVLTFGAGSRLTVL.

The gene calls are TRBV7-9 and TRBJ2-3, with 12 bases identical to TRBD1. Trimming at V came to 5 bases and at J to 2 bases, leaving 11 bases not matched to a gene. The CDR3 loop spans 18 amino acids. Germline V gene data show CDR1 as SEHNR and CDR2 as FQNEAQ (reference sequence). Here the CDR3 reads CASSNRDRGRLVTDTQYF. The CDR3 DNA follows: TGTGCCAGCAGCAACAGGGACAGGGGGCGCTTGGTCACAGATACGCAGTATTTT.